This T cell receptor (beta chain) was observed in a study of siplizumab effects on memory and regulatory T cells. The CDR3 is made up of 13 amino acids. The germline CDR1 and CDR2 sequences are SNHLY and FYNNEI. Trimming took 4 bases from V and 4 from J, leaving 10 bases between them. Measured with immunoSEQ multiplex PCR; TCRdb has only the in-frame clones, and not every one. Here the sample spans 80,000 to 95,000 clones, approximately 95% being singletons. V and J are TRBV2 and TRBJ1-1; D not certain. The sequenced sample consisted of CD8+ T cells sorted from blood. The sequence was obtained from a human donor in good health. The chain's CDR3 is CASSAGRATEAFF. In DNA form, the CDR3 reads TGTGCCAGCAGTGCGGGGAGAGCCACTGAAGCTTTCTTT.